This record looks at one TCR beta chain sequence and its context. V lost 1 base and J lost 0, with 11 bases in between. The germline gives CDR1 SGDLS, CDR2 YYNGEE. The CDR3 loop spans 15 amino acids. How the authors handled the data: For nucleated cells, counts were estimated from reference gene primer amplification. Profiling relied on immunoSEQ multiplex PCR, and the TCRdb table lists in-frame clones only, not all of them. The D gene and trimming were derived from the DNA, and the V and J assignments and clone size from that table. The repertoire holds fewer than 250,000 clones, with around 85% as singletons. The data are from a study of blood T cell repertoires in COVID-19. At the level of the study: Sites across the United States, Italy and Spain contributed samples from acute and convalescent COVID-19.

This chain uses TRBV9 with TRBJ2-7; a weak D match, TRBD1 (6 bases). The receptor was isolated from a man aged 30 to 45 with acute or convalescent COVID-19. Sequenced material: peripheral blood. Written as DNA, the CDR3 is TGTGCCAGCAGCGTAAACCTGGGGGCCTCCTACGAGCAGTACTTC. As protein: CASSVNLGASYEQYF.